The T cell receptor (beta chain) described here comes from a study of T cells in Graves' hyperthyroidism and ophthalmopathy. Study at large: Before any treatment, at initial diagnosis, peripheral blood was collected.

Amplification of TCR beta CDR3 regions was performed using RNA transcripts as template. The HTBI set primed first-round TCR CDR3 RT-PCR. TCRdb ran MiXCR on the multiplex PCR reads and lists one entry per CDR3 protein. The sample carries 300,000 to 450,000 distinct CDR3 sequences, around 13% recorded once. The CDR3 is 14 residues long. Deletions cut 2 bases from V and 4 bases from J, with 10 bases between. Per germline, CDR1 SGHRS and CDR2 YFSETQ. Diagnosis relied on clinical symptoms, serum thyroxine and TRAb, thyroid ultrasound and orbital computed tomography. This clonotype has a handful of counts. The sample comprised blood. The sequence derives from a woman in her twenties or thirties with Graves' ophthalmopathy. The chain has TRBV5-1 and TRBJ1-3, with D unclear. CDR3 in DNA: TGCGCCAGCAGCTTCGGTGTAGGAGGAAACACCATATATTTT. It translates to CASSFGVGGNTIYF.